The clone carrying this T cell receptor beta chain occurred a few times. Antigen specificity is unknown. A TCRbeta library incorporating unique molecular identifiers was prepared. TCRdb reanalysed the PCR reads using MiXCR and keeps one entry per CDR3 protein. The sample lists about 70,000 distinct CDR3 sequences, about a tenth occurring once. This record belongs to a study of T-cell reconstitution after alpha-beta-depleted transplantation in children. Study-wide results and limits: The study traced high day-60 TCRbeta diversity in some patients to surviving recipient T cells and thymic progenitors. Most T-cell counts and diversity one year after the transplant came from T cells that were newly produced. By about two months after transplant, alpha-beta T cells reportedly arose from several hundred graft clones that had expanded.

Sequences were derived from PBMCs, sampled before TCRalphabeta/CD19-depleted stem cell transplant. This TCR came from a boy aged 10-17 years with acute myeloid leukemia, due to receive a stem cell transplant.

CDR3 in DNA: TGTGCCAGTAGTAGGACCGGGACTAGCGGGGTCTACAATGAGCAGTTCTTC. Its protein is CASSRTGTSGVYNEQFF. The chain couples TRBV19 to TRBJ2-1, with 13 bases that match TRBD2. The V segment lost 4 bases and the J segment 3 bases; nucleotides outside the gene matches: 6. The CDR3 consists of 17 residues. Germline-derived CDR1 and CDR2 are LNHDA and SQIVND (reference sequence).